This T cell receptor (beta chain) was sequenced during a study of blood T cell repertoires in COVID-19. Study details: Both acute and convalescent COVID-19 samples were obtained from the United States, Italy and Spain.

Cohort allocation depended upon clinical history that participants reported. With 5 bases removed from V and 4 bases from J, the gap between germline ends came to 17 bases. This CDR3 has 15 residues. In germline, CDR1 is LNHDA, CDR2 SQIVND (reference sequence). The protocol was immunoSEQ multiplex PCR, while the TCRdb copy is restricted to in-frame clones and leaves out a portion. Counted here are some 250,000 clones, nearly 90% occurring once; the ten biggest clones make up roughly 4%. This clone showed up just once. Input material: PBMCs or T cells enriched from blood (not recorded which). The rearrangement links TRBV19 to TRBJ1-1, with D possibly being TRBD1 (6 bases). The clonotype originates from a woman in her twenties or thirties with acute COVID-19. The DNA of the CDR3 is TGTGCCAGTAGTCCTTGGGACACCCCGGGCACTGAAGCTTTCTTT. It yields the protein CASSPWDTPGTEAFF.